This entry is about one T cell receptor beta chain. Unrecorded immune exposures were likely, despite nominal health at sampling. This PCR relied on a set of 60 Vbeta primers and 13 Jbeta primers. Here immunoSEQ multiplex PCR was the method, and the copy in TCRdb shows in-frame clones only, minus some. This sample yields under 60,000 clones, of which 70% to 85% are seen a single time; approximately 3.3% belongs to the top ten. The sample is drawn from a study of cytomegalovirus exposure and HLA in healthy donors. CDR3 length: 15 amino acids. Trimming pared 5 bases from V and 2 bases from J, leaving 12 bases between. From germline, CDR1 is LNHDA and CDR2 SQIVND (reference sequence).

Material for sequencing was PBMCs. V usage is TRBV19 and J usage is TRBJ2-2; D may be TRBD2 (7 bases). This receptor was identified in a woman aged 35 to 49 in good health and CMV-seropositive. Written as DNA, the CDR3 is TGTGCCAGTAGTCCGGGGGGCCGCAACACCGGGGAGCTGTTTTTT. It encodes CASSPGGRNTGELFF.